Shown below are 29 T cell receptor beta chains from a single sample sequenced in a study of shared clonotypes between healthy human individuals. Terminally differentiated effector memory CD45RA+ cells were excluded from the naive CD8 cells, which were CD45RO-negative and positively selected for CCR7. Sequencing used immunoSEQ multiplex PCR; TCRdb keeps in-frame clones, though not all of them. The data hold nearly 2 million clones, with about 95% observed a single time. Sequencing used naive CD8+ T cells sorted from blood. The receptors originated from a man between 18 and 29 years old in good health.

This chain connects TRBV2 to TRBJ2-7, with D unresolved. The CDR3 is 14 residues long. Per germline, CDR1 SNHLY and CDR2 FYNNEI. V was clipped by 7 bases and J by 0 bases, with 13 bases between them. CDR3 DNA: TGTGCCAGCATTTTTTCGGAGAGCTCCTACGAGCAGTACTTC. It yields the protein CASIFSESSYEQYF.

The V and J genes are TRBV27 and TRBJ2-1, with 9 bases matching TRBD2. CDR1 MNHEY and CDR2 SMNVEV come from the germline V gene (reference sequence). With 4 bases clipped from V and 7 bases from J, the junction kept 8 bases outside the gene matches. The CDR3 loop spans 15 amino acids. This chain's CDR3 is CASSSPPTSGNEQFF. CDR3 DNA: TGTGCCAGCAGTTCACCTCCGACTAGCGGAAATGAGCAGTTCTTC.

This clone was counted a few times. The sample has other DNA sequences that encode this CDR3 too. The chain combines TRBV15 with TRBJ1-1; D gene uncertain. The CDR3 covers 14 residues. V lost 0 bases to trimming and J lost 1 base, with 6 bases between them. Looked up from germline, CDR1 is LNHNV and CDR2 is YYDKDF (reference sequence). The CDR3 here is CATSRDRTNTEAFF. DNA of the CDR3: TGTGCCACCAGCAGAGATCGAACGAACACTGAAGCTTTCTTT.

The chain has TRBV7-2 and TRBJ1-2; D call uncertain. This CDR3 contains 15 residues. The V end was cut by 1 base, the J end by 4 bases, with 13 bases between. Germline V gives CDR1 SGHTA, CDR2 FQGNSA. The DNA of the CDR3 is TGTGCCAGCAGCTTAGATCAGTCAGCACTCTATGGCTACACCTTC. As protein: CASSLDQSALYGYTF. Combining the CDR3 with reference TRBV7-2 and TRBJ1-2 gives the whole variable domain GAGVSQSPSNKVTEKGKDVELRCDPISGHTALYWYRQSLGQGLEFLIYFQGNSAPDKSGLPSDRFSAERTGGSVSTLTIQRTQQEDSAVYLCASSLDQSALYGYTFGSGTRLTVV.

To note about this clone: Additional DNA sequences in this sample encode the identical CDR3. This sequence joins TRBV6-5 and TRBJ1-2; D is perhaps TRBD1 (5 bases). CDR3 length: 13 residues. From germline, CDR1 is MNHEY and CDR2 SVGAGI. With 2 bases removed from V and 8 bases from J, the gap between germline ends came to 12 bases. The DNA of the CDR3 is TGTGCCAGCAGTTACGGGGCAGGGTACGGCTACACCTTC. Encoded protein: CASSYGAGYGYTF.

With regard to this clone: Other DNA sequences in the same sample also yield this CDR3. V is TRBV4-3 and J is TRBJ2-7, with TRBD2 as a possible D gene (6 bases). CDR3 length: 13 amino acids. Germline lookup yields CDR1 LGHNA and CDR2 YSLEER. Trimming took 4 bases from V and 2 from J, leaving 9 bases between them. CDR3: CASSPGLAYEQYF. CDR3 nucleotide sequence: TGCGCCAGCAGCCCGGGACTTGCCTACGAGCAGTACTTC.

The rearrangement uses TRBV6-1 and TRBJ2-7, with D perhaps matching TRBD1 or TRBD2 (5 bases each). Germline CDR1 is MNHNS and CDR2 is SASEGT. This CDR3 contains 20 residues. The V end was cut by 4 bases, the J end by 2 bases, with 30 bases between. The CDR3 here is CASSVSFSGTSFLAAYEQYF. DNA for the CDR3: TGTGCCAGCAGTGTCTCTTTCTCCGGGACCTCCTTTCTAGCCGCCTACGAGCAGTACTTC.

This chain uses TRBV27 with TRBJ2-7; possibly TRBD2 for D (5 bases). This CDR3 has 15 amino acids. The V gene's germline CDR1 is MNHEY and CDR2 SMNVEV (reference sequence). Between the trimmed V and J ends, which lost 2 bases and 3 bases, there was a span of 14 bases. In DNA, the CDR3 is TGTGCCAGCAGTTTAGCACTAGGCACCATCTACGAGCAGTACTTC. This translates into CASSLALGTIYEQYF.

The rearrangement joins TRBV4-1 to TRBJ1-3, with D uncertain. CDR3 length: 15 residues. The germline V gene encodes CDR1 MGHRA and CDR2 YSYEKL. Between the trimmed V and J ends, which lost 0 bases and 0 bases, there was a span of 6 bases. The CDR3, as DNA: TGCGCCAGCAGCCAAGATGTCTTCTCTGGAAACACCATATATTTT. This gives the protein CASSQDVFSGNTIYF.

This clone appeared once. The V and J genes are TRBV7-8 and TRBJ2-1, with D tentatively TRBD2 (6 bases). V gave up 0 bases and J gave up 4 bases, with 16 bases separating them. Germline V CDR1 and CDR2: SGHVS, FQNEAQ. The CDR3 runs to 17 residues. CDR3 in DNA: TGTGCCAGCAGCTTAGCGGCGGGGCGCAGGGAATACAATGAGCAGTTCTTC. This sequence encodes CASSLAAGRREYNEQFF.

The gene calls are TRBV6-1 and TRBJ2-7, with a tentative D call TRBD2 (6 bases). The V gene lost 1 base and the J gene lost 0 bases, with 16 bases spanning the gap. The CDR3 spans 17 residues. Germline CDR1 is MNHNS and CDR2 is SASEGT. CDR3 sequence reads: CASSEDIREEISYEQYF. The CDR3 DNA reads as TGTGCCAGCAGTGAAGATATTAGGGAGGAGATCTCCTACGAGCAGTACTTC.

Remarks on this clone: Other DNA sequences from this sample encode an identical CDR3 as well. This chain joins TRBV5-1 and TRBJ2-1, with 9 bases lining up with TRBD1. The length of the CDR3 is 14 residues. Germline CDR1 and CDR2: SGHRS and YFSETQ. Unmatched junction bases numbered 1, after V lost 2 bases and J lost 4 bases. CDR3 in amino acids: CASSLGQGYNEQFF. The CDR3 nucleotides read TGCGCCAGCAGCTTAGGACAGGGGTACAATGAGCAGTTCTTC. Combining the CDR3 with reference TRBV5-1 and TRBJ2-1 gives the whole variable domain KAGVTQTPRYLIKTRGQQVTLSCSPISGHRSVSWYQQTPGQGLQFLFEYFSETQRNKGNFPGRFSGRQFSNSRSEMNVSTLELGDSALYLCASSLGQGYNEQFFGPGTRLTVL.

The V and J genes are TRBV6-6 and TRBJ2-3; D possibly matches TRBD1 or TRBD2 (6 bases each). This CDR3 contains 11 residues. Germline V CDR1 and CDR2: MNHNY, SVGAGI (reference sequence). V lost 5 bases to trimming and J lost 10 bases, with 10 bases between them. The CDR3 region has the DNA TGTGCCAGCAGTGGAGGGGGTGCGCAGTATTTT. It yields the protein CASSGGGAQYF.

CDR3 coding DNA: TGCGCCAGCAGCCAAACCAGGACAGGGATAGGCTATGGCTACACCTTC. Protein sequence: CASSQTRTGIGYGYTF. The chain is built from TRBV5-1 and TRBJ1-2, with TRBD1 identical over 8 bases. Germline CDR1 reads SGHRS; CDR2 reads YFSETQ. The J segment lost 4 bases and the V segment lost 4 bases, leaving 12 bases of the junction unmatched. CDR3 length: 16 residues.

This sequence joins TRBV4-3 and TRBJ2-7; D is unresolved. V lost 0 bases and J 3 bases, leaving 12 bases between the germline ends. The CDR3 contains 15 residues. From germline, CDR1 is LGHNA and CDR2 YSLEER. The DNA of the CDR3 is TGCGCCAGCAGCCAAGATGTTTCGGGCCTCTACGAGCAGTACTTC. This gives the protein CASSQDVSGLYEQYF.

V gene TRBV4-2 combines with J gene TRBJ2-5; tentative D call: TRBD1 (6 bases). The CDR3 totals 15 residues. Germline V lookup: CDR1 LGHNA, CDR2 YNFKEQ. Trimming took 1 base from V and 3 from J, leaving 12 bases between them. In DNA form, the CDR3 reads TGTGCCAGCAGCCAAGTTTGGGACAACAAAGAGACCCAGTACTTC. This sequence encodes CASSQVWDNKETQYF.

This chain uses TRBV4-1 with TRBJ2-1; 7 nucleotides agree with TRBD1. CDR3 length equals 17 residues. J was trimmed by 0 bases and V by 4 bases; bases with no gene match: 9. Germline V gene data show CDR1 as MGHRA and CDR2 as YSYEKL. DNA of the CDR3: TGCGCCAGCAGCCCAGAAGGAAGGACAGGCTCCTACAATGAGCAGTTCTTC. It translates to CASSPEGRTGSYNEQFF.

The rearrangement links TRBV4-1 to TRBJ1-3, with D unclear. V was trimmed by 4 bases and J by 4 bases, leaving 17 bases between them. This CDR3 has 16 amino acids. Germline V gene sequence: CDR1 MGHRA, CDR2 YSYEKL. The CDR3: CASSLISSGSGNTIYF. For the CDR3, the DNA is TGCGCCAGCAGCCTAATTTCGTCGGGCTCCGGAAACACCATATATTTT.

The chain links TRBV13 to TRBJ2-7; the match to TRBD2 covers 7 bases. The germline CDR1 and CDR2 sequences are PRHDT and FYEKMQ (reference sequence). This CDR3 comprises 14 residues. With V trimmed by 2 bases and J by 7 bases, 8 bases remained unmatched. CDR3 in DNA: TGTGCCAGCAGCTTAATAGGGAGGGCTTGGGAGCAGTACTTC. Its translation: CASSLIGRAWEQYF.

This clone was picked up one time. The chain recombines TRBV6-5 with TRBJ2-5; the D gene is possibly TRBD1 (5 bases). CDR1 and CDR2 from the germline V gene are MNHEY and SVGAGI. Trimming left V 5 bases short and J 2 bases short, with 15 bases between. The CDR3 runs to 15 residues. In DNA form, the CDR3 reads TGTGCCAGCAGTACCCTAGGGGCGCCTCAAGAGACCCAGTACTTC. It specifies CASSTLGAPQETQYF.

The chain employs TRBV7-9 and TRBJ2-7; 11 positions agree with TRBD2. The CDR3 is 16 amino acids. CDR1 and CDR2 from the germline V gene are SEHNR and FQNEAQ (reference sequence). Trimming removed 5 bases from V and 0 bases from J; junction bases left unmatched: 6. The CDR3 loop reads CASSRRTSGFSYEQYF. The DNA for the CDR3 is TGTGCCAGCAGCCGCCGGACTAGCGGGTTCTCCTACGAGCAGTACTTC.

The rearrangement links TRBV9 to TRBJ1-1, with TRBD1 identical over 10 bases. Germline values: CDR1 SGDLS, CDR2 YYNGEE. V was clipped by 5 bases and J by 7 bases; unmatched bases: 5. The CDR3 has 13 amino acids. The CDR3 is CASRQGTGDEAFF. CDR3 DNA sequence: TGTGCCAGCAGACAAGGGACAGGGGATGAAGCTTTCTTT.

With respect to this clone: The same CDR3 arises from other DNA sequences in this sample as well. V usage is TRBV15 and J usage is TRBJ2-1; D not certain. The CDR3 spans 11 residues. V shed 3 bases and J shed 5 bases, with 2 bases lying between them. From germline, CDR1 is LNHNV and CDR2 YYDKDF (reference sequence). The CDR3 DNA is TGTGCCACCAGCAGGGACAATGAGCAGTTCTTC. The encoded protein is CATSRDNEQFF.

This clone came up once. This chain uses TRBV27 with TRBJ2-4; 10 bases align to TRBD1. Germline trimming cut 7 bases from V and 7 bases from J; bases unmatched to any gene: 7. This CDR3 has 14 residues. Per germline, CDR1 MNHEY and CDR2 SMNVEV (reference sequence). The DNA for the CDR3 is TGTGCCAGCACGGTGACAGGGGGCAGTAACATTCAGTACTTC. It specifies CASTVTGGSNIQYF.

The chain combines TRBV7-9 with TRBJ1-2; D is undetermined. Germline lookup yields CDR1 SEHNR and CDR2 FQNEAQ (reference sequence). The CDR3 runs to 13 residues. V lost 8 bases to trimming and J lost 8 bases, with 18 bases between them. This CDR3 is CASSGTSMKGYTF. The DNA of the CDR3 is TGTGCCAGCTCGGGAACCTCCATGAAGGGCTACACCTTC.

V usage is TRBV27 and J usage is TRBJ2-1; no firm D call. V dropped 8 bases and J dropped 4 bases, with 12 bases sitting between them. Germline CDR1 reads MNHEY; CDR2 reads SMNVEV (reference sequence). This CDR3 has 13 amino acids. The CDR3 DNA reads as TGTGCCAGCGCCCCCCAGGATTACAATGAGCAGTTCTTC. Encoded protein: CASAPQDYNEQFF.

The rearrangement links TRBV15 to TRBJ1-1, with 7 bases identical to TRBD1. Per germline, CDR1 LNHNV and CDR2 YYDKDF (reference sequence). J gave up 5 bases and V 0 bases, and 6 bases lay outside the gene matches. The CDR3 covers 15 residues. CDR3 DNA: TGTGCCACCAGCAGAGATAGGGGGCCAGGTACTGAAGCTTTCTTT. This sequence encodes CATSRDRGPGTEAFF.

V gene TRBV28 combines with J gene TRBJ1-4; 7 positions agree with TRBD1. Trimming cost V 4 bases and J 5 bases; bases outside gene matches: 7. There are 15 residues in the CDR3. In germline, CDR1 is MDHEN, CDR2 SYDVKM. CDR3: CASSWETGRNEKLFF. The CDR3 bases are TGTGCCAGCAGTTGGGAGACAGGGAGGAATGAAAAACTGTTTTTT.

The chain is built from TRBV11-2 and TRBJ2-1; no clear D gene. Germline CDR1 and CDR2: SGHAT and FQNNGV. Trimming cost V 1 base and J 6 bases, with 7 bases left between them. This CDR3 comprises 13 residues. The DNA for the CDR3 is TGTGCCAGCAGCTTAGGCCGATTCAATGAGCAGTTCTTC. Residues: CASSLGRFNEQFF. The variable domain in full, completed from reference TRBV11-2 and TRBJ2-1, reads EAGVAQSPRYKIIEKRQSVAFWCNPISGHATLYWYQQILGQGPKLLIQFQNNGVVDDSQLPKDRFSAERLKGVDSTLKIQPAKLEDSAVYLCASSLGRFNEQFFGPGTRLTVL.